Each of the 18 T cell receptor beta chains below was sequenced from the same sample in a study of blood T cell repertoires in COVID-19. Data came from immunoSEQ multiplex PCR; TCRdb stores just in-frame clones and leaves some out. The table shows 87,000 or so clones, with roughly 90% occurring only once. Sequencing was performed on peripheral blood. The source is a woman aged 50 to 60 with active or convalescent COVID-19.

V and J are TRBV19 and TRBJ1-1; 8 positions agree with TRBD1. Trimming took 5 bases from V and 10 from J; bases not matched to a gene: 12. In germline, CDR1 is LNHDA, CDR2 SQIVND (reference sequence). This CDR3 region has 14 residues. The CDR3 bases are TGTGCCAGTAGTCTGAGGACAGGGAGGGTTACAGCTTTCTTT. Translation gives CASSLRTGRVTAFF.

This chain connects TRBV7-3 to TRBJ1-2; the D gene is possibly TRBD1 (5 bases). The CDR3 consists of 13 residues. CDR1 SGHTA and CDR2 FQGTGA come from the germline V gene. Trimming removed 2 bases from V and 6 bases from J, with 10 bases in between. The CDR3 nucleotides read TGTGCCAGCAGCTTACCGCAGGGCGATGGCTACACCTTC. Translating it yields CASSLPQGDGYTF.

This chain links TRBV11-1 with TRBJ2-1; TRBD1 matches 8 bases. Germline V gene data show CDR1 as SGHAT and CDR2 as FQDESV (reference sequence). V lost 4 bases, J lost 5 bases, and 7 bases stayed unmatched. The CDR3 runs 15 residues. CDR3 coding DNA: TGTGCCAGCAGCTCCCGGGACAGGTTTGACAATGAGCAGTTCTTC. Translation gives CASSSRDRFDNEQFF.

Within the sample, this clone is medium-sized. This rearrangement joins TRBV6-5 to TRBJ2-7; the D gene is possibly TRBD2 (5 bases). This CDR3 has 15 residues. V lost 0 bases, J lost 6 bases, and 15 bases lay in between. In germline, CDR1 is MNHEY, CDR2 SVGAGI. The CDR3 coding sequence is TGTGCCAGCAGTTACTCGGCAGCGGAGTATTTCGAGCAGTACTTC. It yields the protein CASSYSAAEYFEQYF.

The chain couples TRBV9 to TRBJ2-7; TRBD1 might be the D (5 bases). V was cut by 2 bases and J by 4 bases, with 13 bases left in between. The CDR3 consists of 14 residues. Per the germline V gene, CDR1 is SGDLS and CDR2 is YYNGEE. The CDR3 sequence is CASSVLGQPYEQYF. The CDR3 coding sequence is TGTGCCAGCAGCGTTCTGGGGCAGCCTTACGAGCAGTACTTC.

V and J are TRBV2 and TRBJ1-1, with 7 bases lining up with TRBD1. V lost 8 bases, J lost 4 bases, and 10 bases stayed unmatched. The CDR3 sequence is 14 residues long. Looked up from germline, CDR1 is SNHLY and CDR2 is FYNNEI. The CDR3 protein is CASPKEGAITEAFF. The CDR3 DNA follows: TGTGCCAGCCCGAAAGAGGGGGCTATCACTGAAGCTTTCTTT.

This chain joins TRBV2 and TRBJ2-1, with D possibly being TRBD1 (6 bases). The V end lost 7 bases, the J end lost 4 bases, and 14 bases lay between the germline ends. The CDR3 has 14 amino acids. Germline-derived CDR1 and CDR2 are SNHLY and FYNNEI. CDR3 protein: CASKQGLGYNEQFF. In DNA, the CDR3 is TGTGCCAGCAAACAGGGTCTGGGGTACAATGAGCAGTTCTTC.

V gene TRBV9 combines with J gene TRBJ1-1; possible D gene TRBD1, 6 bases. Germline CDR1 is SGDLS and CDR2 is YYNGEE. The CDR3 is 14 amino acids. Deletions cut 0 bases from V and 1 base from J, with 7 bases between. Here the CDR3 DNA reads TGTGCCAGCAGCGTAGCAGGGGCGAACACTGAAGCTTTCTTT. Translation gives CASSVAGANTEAFF.

In regard to this clone: The same CDR3 also results from other DNA sequences found in this sample. V is TRBV27 and J is TRBJ1-2; TRBD1 agrees at 7 bases. This CDR3 is 14 amino acids long. Germline assignment: CDR1 MNHEY and CDR2 SMNVEV (reference sequence). Germline trimming cut 5 bases from V and 2 bases from J; bases unmatched to any gene: 5. The CDR3 DNA sequence: TGTGCCAGCAGTCCTCGACAGGGAAACTATGGCTACACCTTC. It yields the protein CASSPRQGNYGYTF.

The chain links TRBV5-4 to TRBJ2-7; D remains ambiguous. Trimming pared 2 bases from V and 3 bases from J, leaving 9 bases between. The CDR3 consists of 13 residues. CDR1 and CDR2 (germline): SGHNT, YYREEE (reference sequence). For the CDR3, the DNA is TGTGCCAGCAGCTTAACAGTCGGCTACGAGCAGTACTTC. This gives the protein CASSLTVGYEQYF.

V usage is TRBV7-3 and J usage is TRBJ2-1, with 9 bases lining up with TRBD2. The CDR3 consists of 16 residues. The J segment lost 4 bases and the V segment lost 7 bases, leaving 11 bases of the junction unmatched. Germline V lookup: CDR1 SGHTA, CDR2 FQGTGA. CDR3 protein: CASTQGTSGLYNEQFF. The CDR3 coding sequence is TGTGCCAGCACCCAAGGAACTAGCGGGCTATACAATGAGCAGTTCTTC.

Here the CDR3 DNA reads TGTGCCAGCAGTTTTCGCTTGGGGGCGCGCCTTTCCGGAACTGAAGCTTTCTTT. Its translation: CASSFRLGARLSGTEAFF. This rearrangement joins TRBV27 to TRBJ1-1; possibly TRBD1 for D (6 bases). V lost 3 bases, J lost 5 bases, and 25 bases lay in between. The CDR3 runs 18 residues. Germline V lookup: CDR1 MNHEY, CDR2 SMNVEV (reference sequence).

The V and J genes are TRBV7-3 and TRBJ2-1, with 7 positions matching TRBD1. Germline loops: CDR1 SGHTA, CDR2 FQGTGA. Trimming cost V 5 bases and J 0 bases; bases outside gene matches: 4. This CDR3 has 15 amino acids. The CDR3 here is CASSGDRNSYNEQFF. DNA for the CDR3: TGTGCCAGCAGCGGGGACAGAAACTCCTACAATGAGCAGTTCTTC.

This clone has only one observation. The chain has TRBV19 and TRBJ1-2; 7 nucleotides match TRBD1. The CDR3 covers 15 residues. Germline lookup yields CDR1 LNHDA and CDR2 SQIVND (reference sequence). With 6 bases clipped from V and 0 bases from J, the junction kept 7 bases outside the gene matches. The CDR3 DNA reads TGTGCCAGTAGCCAACGGACAGGTTCTAACTATGGCTACACCTTC. Protein sequence: CASSQRTGSNYGYTF.

J is TRBJ1-1 and V is TRBV5-4, with D hard to call. V was shortened by 4 bases and J by 1 base, with 11 bases between the two germline ends. From germline, CDR1 is SGHNT and CDR2 YYREEE (reference sequence). The CDR3 spans 14 residues. CDR3 sequence reads: CASSPPPGNTEAFF. The CDR3 region has the DNA TGTGCCAGCAGCCCCCCACCAGGGAACACTGAAGCTTTCTTT.

The chain uses TRBV10-3 and TRBJ2-2; tentative D call: TRBD2 (6 bases). The germline V gene has CDR1 ENHRY and CDR2 SYGVKD. The CDR3 is 13 residues long. Deletions cut 4 bases from V and 7 bases from J, with 10 bases between. CDR3 nucleotides: TGTGCCATCAGTGGGGCTAGCGACGGGGAGCTGTTTTTT. This gives the protein CAISGASDGELFF.

This clone has a handful of counts. The chain is built from TRBV7-3 and TRBJ1-1; 8 bases align to TRBD1. With 7 bases clipped from V and 4 bases from J, the junction kept 11 bases outside the gene matches. Germline V gives CDR1 SGHTA, CDR2 FQGTGA. CDR3 size: 15 residues. The CDR3 sequence: CASKPTRDRSTEAFF. The CDR3 nucleotides are TGTGCCAGCAAACCTACCCGGGACAGGAGCACTGAAGCTTTCTTT.

The chain has TRBV19 and TRBJ1-1, with D perhaps TRBD1 (6 bases). The V gene lost 0 bases and the J gene lost 5 bases, with 10 bases spanning the gap. This CDR3 has 14 residues. Germline V lookup: CDR1 LNHDA, CDR2 SQIVND (reference sequence). The CDR3 here is CASSIEGTGTEAFF. CDR3 DNA: TGTGCCAGTAGTATAGAGGGAACAGGGACTGAAGCTTTCTTT.